This T cell receptor beta chain was sequenced during a study of T cell repertoires in cytomegalovirus infection. Study details: Signatures in public TCR beta sequences pointed to both CMV infection and matching HLA type.

Study results and caveats: Carriers of CMV and the relevant HLA type were discriminated by public TCR beta frequency. Ex vivo responses were dominated by HLA-C-restricted CMV-specific TCR beta clonotypes.

TCRdb called the reads again in MiXCR, with one record for every CDR3 protein. The table records 200,000 to 300,000 distinct CDR3 sequences, approximately 10% of them present only once. The CDR3 has 16 amino acids. Per germline, CDR1 SGHTA and CDR2 FQGNSA. V gave up 3 bases and J gave up 3 bases, with 16 bases separating them. Details on this clonotype: The target antigen is unknown.

The chain joins TRBV7-2 to TRBJ2-3, with a possible D match to TRBD2 (6 bases). The sequencing sample was made of PBMCs. The source is a human donor in good health (CMV status not recorded). Some clones in this sample may be carry-over from other donors' samples. CDR3 sequence: CASSFRDSPRTDTQYF. The CDR3 DNA follows: TGTGCCAGCAGCTTCCGGGACTCCCCTCGGACAGATACGCAGTATTTT.